Listed below are T cell receptor beta chains from one sample, sequenced in a study of blood T cell repertoires in COVID-19. Profiled with immunoSEQ multiplex PCR; TCRdb holds only in-frame clones, not every one. The sample records around 200,000 clones, roughly 80% being singletons. The sequencing input was peripheral blood. The source is a man over 45 with active or convalescent COVID-19. Both conserved end residues are part of each CDR3. Clone sizes are given selectively: once, few, many, or a class where the clone is expanded.

J: TRBJ1-2; V: TRBV18; size: -; CDR3: CASSPGQGNGYTF
J: TRBJ2-3; V: TRBV23-1; size: once; CDR3: CASRPNRGRTDTQYF
J: TRBJ1-2; V: TRBV27; size: -; CDR3: CASSPLAGNGYTF
J: TRBJ2-5; V: TRBV19; size: -; CDR3: CASSIGASGGQETQYF
J: TRBJ2-1; V: TRBV5-5; size: -; CDR3: CASSLDFSYNEQFF
J: TRBJ2-1; V: TRBV24-1; size: -; CDR3: CATSDSSLSNEQFF
J: TRBJ1-5; V: TRBV23-1; size: -; CDR3: CASSQSVIQVLNQPQHF
J: TRBJ1-1; V: TRBV4-2; size: -; CDR3: CASSQGGGPQNTEAFF
J: TRBJ1-2; V: TRBV25-1; size: -; CDR3: CASSAPTGGYTF
J: TRBJ1-4; V: TRBV30; size: -; CDR3: CACSKSTNEKLFF
J: TRBJ1-1; V: TRBV27; size: -; CDR3: CASSLDRGIGAFF
J: TRBJ1-1; V: TRBV6-5; size: -; CDR3: CASNRGAGAEAFF
J: TRBJ1-5; V: TRBV7-2; size: -; CDR3: CASSSSGTGGGQPQHF
J: TRBJ1-1; V: TRBV7-6; size: once; CDR3: CASSKGGVRNTEAFF
J: TRBJ2-7; V: TRBV18; size: once; CDR3: CASSQGQAAYEQYF
J: TRBJ2-5; V: TRBV5-4; size: -; CDR3: CASSFSETQYF
J: TRBJ1-2; V: TRBV27; size: -; CDR3: CASSLGWGTGGGYTF
J: TRBJ2-7; V: TRBV5-1; size: few; CDR3: CASSSGTAEQYF
J: TRBJ2-1; V: TRBV24-1; size: -; CDR3: CATSDSVDNEQFF
J: TRBJ2-7; V: TRBV6-2/TRBV6-3; size: -; CDR3: CASSFTDNSYEQYF
J: TRBJ2-7; V: TRBV6-1; size: once; CDR3: CASSETWQGGDEQYF
J: TRBJ2-7; V: TRBV30; size: -; CDR3: CAWSKGQVNPSYEQYF
J: TRBJ2-1; V: TRBV9; size: -; CDR3: CASSVPGQGDIGEQFF
J: TRBJ1-2; V: TRBV4-1; size: -; CDR3: CASSQALGSGDGYTF
J: TRBJ2-5; V: TRBV7-9; size: -; CDR3: CASSSEAWETQYF
J: TRBJ2-1; V: TRBV18; size: -; CDR3: CASSPPTGTSGFYNEQFF
J: TRBJ1-2; V: TRBV7-9; size: -; CDR3: CASSLDNNYGYTF
J: TRBJ1-5; V: TRBV30; size: -; CDR3: CAWSGLELGQPQHF
J: TRBJ2-7; V: TRBV6-5; size: -; CDR3: CASSYSVRGYEQYF
J: TRBJ2-7; V: TRBV9; size: -; CDR3: CASSVSSGGAHEQYF
J: TRBJ2-1; V: TRBV19; size: -; CDR3: CASSTPGVHEQFF
J: TRBJ1-2; V: TRBV2; size: -; CDR3: CASSELSGGGGYTF
J: TRBJ2-5; V: TRBV12-1; size: -; CDR3: CASSAQGGEETQYF
J: TRBJ1-3; V: TRBV28; size: -; CDR3: CASSFGGGSGNTIYF
J: TRBJ2-2; V: TRBV5-1; size: once; CDR3: CASSSYIPGELFF
J: TRBJ1-1; V: TRBV29-1; size: -; CDR3: CSVEDTGRGGDTEAFF
J: TRBJ1-1; V: TRBV27; size: -; CDR3: CASSVTGTGARTSEAFF
J: TRBJ2-6; V: TRBV27; size: -; CDR3: CASSLVRDLSGANVLTF
J: TRBJ1-1; V: TRBV4-3; size: -; CDR3: CASSQEGRNTEAFF
J: TRBJ1-1; V: TRBV14; size: -; CDR3: CASSQGRGLMNTEAFF
J: TRBJ2-1; V: TRBV15; size: -; CDR3: CATSRGASGGDEQFF
J: TRBJ2-7; V: TRBV9; size: -; CDR3: CASSVGGAGDEQYF
J: TRBJ2-6; V: TRBV13; size: -; CDR3: CASSFDRSGANVLTF
J: TRBJ1-2; V: TRBV30; size: -; CDR3: CAWSVNSGAIGYTF
J: TRBJ1-2; V: TRBV6-5; size: -; CDR3: CASTQEVYGYTF